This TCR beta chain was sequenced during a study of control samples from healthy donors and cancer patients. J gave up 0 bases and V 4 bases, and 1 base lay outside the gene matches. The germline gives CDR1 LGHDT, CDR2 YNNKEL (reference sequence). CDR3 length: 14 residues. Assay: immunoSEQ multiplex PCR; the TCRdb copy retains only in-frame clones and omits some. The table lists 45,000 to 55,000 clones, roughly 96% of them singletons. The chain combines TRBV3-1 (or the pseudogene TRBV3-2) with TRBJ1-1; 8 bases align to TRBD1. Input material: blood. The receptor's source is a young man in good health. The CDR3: CASSRTGMNTEAFF. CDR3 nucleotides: TGTGCCAGCAGCCGGACAGGGATGAACACTGAAGCTTTCTTT.